A single sample gave rise to the 9 T cell receptor beta chains below, sequenced in a study of shared clonotypes between healthy human individuals. TCRdb keeps only in-frame clones here, not all; method: immunoSEQ multiplex PCR. The sample yields fewer than 2.5 million clones, over 85% seen once. The sequenced sample was naive CD4+ T cells from PBMCs. Specified subset: CD45RA+ positively selected. These receptors all stem from a man between 18 and 35 years old in good health. Some clones in this sample may be carry-over from other donors' samples.

The genes are TRBV7-9 and TRBJ2-1; TRBD2 matches 13 bases. V was pared by 1 base and J by 8 bases, with 5 bases of the junction left unmatched. The CDR3 covers 16 residues. CDR1 is SEHNR and CDR2 is FQNEAQ in the germline V gene (reference sequence). CDR3 protein: CASSLGTSGGADEQFF. Written as DNA, the CDR3 is TGTGCCAGCAGCTTAGGGACTAGCGGGGGTGCGGATGAGCAGTTCTTC.

V and J are TRBV28 and TRBJ1-1; 7 bases align to TRBD1. Germline V lookup: CDR1 MDHEN, CDR2 SYDVKM. The CDR3 runs to 11 residues. Trimming cost V 6 bases and J 9 bases; bases outside gene matches: 4. This CDR3 is CASRGGGKAFF. CDR3 DNA: TGTGCCAGCAGGGGAGGGGGCAAAGCTTTCTTT.

V gene TRBV10-3 combines with J gene TRBJ2-1, with 8 bases that match TRBD2. This CDR3 region has 17 residues. Germline CDR1 is ENHRY and CDR2 is SYGVKD. The J segment lost 0 bases and the V segment lost 3 bases, leaving 7 bases of the junction unmatched. CDR3 sequence: CAISDLKGLVSYNEQFF. DNA of the CDR3: TGTGCCATCAGTGATCTTAAGGGACTAGTCTCCTACAATGAGCAGTTCTTC.

The chain couples TRBV2 to TRBJ2-7; D is unresolved. Trimming shortened V by 6 bases and J by 2 bases, and 11 bases separated the two germline ends. Per the germline V gene, CDR1 is SNHLY and CDR2 is FYNNEI. The CDR3 extends over 13 amino acids. DNA of the CDR3: TGTGCCAGCAGCCCAGACCCCGCCTACGAGCAGTACTTC. Translated, it gives CASSPDPAYEQYF.

The chain combines TRBV20-1 with TRBJ2-3, with TRBD2 matching 11 bases. V dropped 6 bases and J dropped 12; count of bases not matched to a gene: 5. The V gene's germline CDR1 is DFQATT and CDR2 SNEGSKA (reference sequence). The CDR3 is 11 amino acids. Here the CDR3 DNA reads TGCAGTGCGCCGACTAGCGGGACTCAGTATTTT. Protein product: CSAPTSGTQYF.

The chain is built from TRBV5-4 and TRBJ2-7; the match to TRBD1 covers 7 bases. Trimming took 4 bases from V and 7 from J; bases not matched to a gene: 14. The CDR3 contains 15 residues. Germline CDR1 reads SGHNT; CDR2 reads YYREEE (reference sequence). The CDR3 spells CASSAGVDRVLEQYF. CDR3 sequence (DNA): TGTGCCAGCAGCGCTGGCGTTGACAGGGTATTGGAGCAGTACTTC. Full variable domain (outside the CDR3, taken from reference TRBV5-4 and TRBJ2-7): ETGVTQSPTHLIKTRGQQVTLRCSSQSGHNTVSWYQQALGQGPQFIFQYYREEENGRGNFPPRFSGLQFPNYSSELNVNALELDDSALYLCASSAGVDRVLEQYFGPGTRLTVT.

The chain recombines TRBV11-2 with TRBJ2-2; D remains ambiguous. The CDR3 loop spans 12 amino acids. Germline loops: CDR1 SGHAT, CDR2 FQNNGV. V was cut by 2 bases and J by 13 bases, with 11 bases left in between. CDR3 region: CASSLLAVWLFF. The CDR3 DNA follows: TGTGCCAGCAGCTTATTGGCGGTCTGGCTGTTTTTT. Supplemented by reference TRBV11-2 and TRBJ2-2, the full variable domain reads EAGVAQSPRYKIIEKRQSVAFWCNPISGHATLYWYQQILGQGPKLLIQFQNNGVVDDSQLPKDRFSAERLKGVDSTLKIQPAKLEDSAVYLCASSLLAVWLFFGEGSRLTVL.

The V gene is TRBV25-1, the J gene TRBJ2-7, with D unclear. The CDR3 sequence is 12 residues long. Trimming removed 6 bases at V and 3 bases at J, with 9 bases between. Germline V CDR1 and CDR2: MGHDK, SYGVNS. CDR3: CASSPGHYEQYF. The CDR3, as DNA: TGTGCCAGCAGCCCCGGTCACTACGAGCAGTACTTC.

V gene TRBV5-8 combines with J gene TRBJ2-2, with TRBD2 matching 7 bases. Germline CDR1 SGHTS, CDR2 YDEGEE. This CDR3 region has 16 residues. Losses at the gene ends were 3 bases for V and 5 bases for J; bases not matched to a gene: 10. The CDR3 coding sequence is TGTGCCAGCAGCTACTGGAACGGCGGGGGTACCGGGGAGCTGTTTTTT. It is translated as CASSYWNGGGTGELFF.